The present entry profiles one TCR beta chain with its context. Its specificity is unknown. Clones were read by immunoSEQ multiplex PCR, and TCRdb kept only the in-frame ones, dropping some. The table shows roughly 70,000 clones, with about four fifths occurring only once. The sample comes from a study of OX40 agonist ivuxolimab in advanced cancers. Study-wide results and limits: CD8+ T cells (on average) carried more expanded clones than CD4+ T cells.

The sequences come from CD4+ or CD8+ T cells sorted from blood, collected in a trial of the OX40 agonist ivuxolimab. The clonotype comes from an adult with an advanced solid tumor such as melanoma, head and neck, liver or kidney cancer.

CDR3 nucleotides: TGCGCCAGCAGTGGGACGAGCGGGGGTGGCAGACGTGAGCAGTTCTTC. Translated: CASSGTSGGGRREQFF. This rearrangement joins TRBV10-1 to TRBJ2-1; 8 bases are a match to TRBD2. Germline V gene sequence: CDR1 WNHNN, CDR2 SYGVQD (reference sequence). CDR3 size: 16 residues. V was pared by 4 bases and J by 9 bases, with 14 bases of the junction left unmatched.